The clone carrying this T cell receptor beta chain has a handful of counts. Its antigen is currently unknown. These data come from a study of response to subunit inactivated influenza vaccine. The CDR3 is 12 amino acids. The V gene lost 8 bases and the J gene lost 2 bases, with 10 bases spanning the gap. Germline V CDR1 and CDR2: MDHEN, SYDVKM. The study's findings and limits: It was suggested by the authors that few new T cells are recruited by each seasonal influenza vaccination.

TCRdb reprocessed the RT-PCR reads via MiXCR and lists one record per CDR3 protein. The sample lists about half a million distinct CDR3 sequences; over 25% were seen once. This clonotype was obtained from a man in his fifties who received an inactivated influenza vaccine. Here the sequenced sample was CD4+ T cells sorted from PBMCs, taken 4 to 6 days after vaccination. The chain recombines TRBV28 with TRBJ2-7; D remains unclear. CDR3 DNA sequence: TGTGCCAGCGCGCGACCTCCCTACGAGCAGTACTTC. As protein: CASARPPYEQYF.